A selection of T cell receptor beta chains follows, all from one sample in a study of blood T cell repertoires in COVID-19. Assay: immunoSEQ multiplex PCR; the TCRdb copy retains only in-frame clones and omits some. The repertoire holds about 81,000 clones, roughly 82% seen once, with approximately 7.3% in the top ten. Sequencing was carried out using peripheral blood. Receptor source: a human donor in a cohort sampled during active COVID-19. Both conserved end residues are part of each CDR3. D genes are given only for firm matches. The size field is filled for only some rows; it gives once, few, many or a size class.

CDR3 DNA: TGTGCCAGTAGTTTCGGGACAGGTACCTACGAGCAGTACTTC
CDR3 protein: CASSFGTGTYEQYF
clone size: -
J gene: TRBJ2-7
D gene: TRBD1
V gene: TRBV19

CDR3 DNA: TGCGCCAGCAGACCGCATCCGGGACAGGGCAACTACGAGCAGTACTTC
CDR3 protein: CASRPHPGQGNYEQYF
clone size: -
J gene: TRBJ2-7
D gene: TRBD1
V gene: TRBV5-1

CDR3 DNA: TGTGCCAGCAGCTCGAGGGTTTCCGAGCAGTACTTC
CDR3 protein: CASSSRVSEQYF
clone size: -
J gene: TRBJ2-7
D gene: -
V gene: TRBV7-2

CDR3 DNA: TGCGCCAGCAGCTTCGACAGGGAGTACGAGCAGTACTTC
CDR3 protein: CASSFDREYEQYF
clone size: few
J gene: TRBJ2-7
D gene: TRBD1
V gene: TRBV4-1

CDR3 DNA: TGTGCCAGCAGCTTGGCGGGGGGGCCCGTCGAGCAGTACTTC
CDR3 protein: CASSLAGGPVEQYF
clone size: -
J gene: TRBJ2-7
D gene: TRBD2
V gene: TRBV7-3

CDR3 DNA: TGTGCCAGTGAAACAGCCGAGCAGTACTTC
CDR3 protein: CASETAEQYF
clone size: -
J gene: TRBJ2-7
D gene: -
V gene: TRBV19

CDR3 DNA: TGTGCCAGCAGACATAGCGGGGGGGCCGGCGGCGAGCAGTACTTC
CDR3 protein: CASRHSGGAGGEQYF
clone size: -
J gene: TRBJ2-7
D gene: TRBD2
V gene: TRBV3-1/TRBV3-2

CDR3 DNA: TGTGCCAGCAGCTATGGACAGGGGGCGAAGACCCAGTACTTC
CDR3 protein: CASSYGQGAKTQYF
clone size: -
J gene: TRBJ2-5
D gene: TRBD1
V gene: TRBV7-8

CDR3 DNA: TGTGCCAGCAGCTTAACGGGACAGGGCTACACCGGGGAGCTGTTTTTT
CDR3 protein: CASSLTGQGYTGELFF
clone size: -
J gene: TRBJ2-2
D gene: TRBD1
V gene: TRBV5-6

CDR3 DNA: TGTGCCAGCAGCGTAGTCCTCTTGCGGGGGTACCAAGAGACCCAGTACTTC
CDR3 protein: CASSVVLLRGYQETQYF
clone size: -
J gene: TRBJ2-5
D gene: TRBD2
V gene: TRBV9

CDR3 DNA: TGTGCCAGCAGCTCATCAGCTGGACACTACGAGCAGTACTTC
CDR3 protein: CASSSSAGHYEQYF
clone size: -
J gene: TRBJ2-7
D gene: -
V gene: TRBV11-1

CDR3 DNA: TGCGCCAGCAGTCCCGGGCAGGGGAACACTGAAGCTTTCTTT
CDR3 protein: CASSPGQGNTEAFF
clone size: -
J gene: TRBJ1-1
D gene: -
V gene: TRBV5-1

CDR3 DNA: TGTGCCAGTAGTATAGTCGGGACAGGGGTGCCTGGGGCCAACGTCCTGACTTTC
CDR3 protein: CASSIVGTGVPGANVLTF
clone size: -
J gene: TRBJ2-6
D gene: TRBD1
V gene: TRBV19

CDR3 DNA: TGCGCCAGCGGCCTGGGACAGGGGTCCGCAGATACGCAGTATTTT
CDR3 protein: CASGLGQGSADTQYF
clone size: -
J gene: TRBJ2-3
D gene: TRBD1
V gene: TRBV5-1

CDR3 DNA: TGTGCCAGCAGTTTCGGGGGGGGATCCGTCGAGCAGTACTTC
CDR3 protein: CASSFGGGSVEQYF
clone size: few
J gene: TRBJ2-7
D gene: TRBD2
V gene: TRBV6-2/TRBV6-3

CDR3 DNA: TGTGCCAGCAGTTACGGGACAGCCCAAGAGACCCAGTACTTC
CDR3 protein: CASSYGTAQETQYF
clone size: -
J gene: TRBJ2-5
D gene: TRBD1
V gene: TRBV6-5

CDR3 DNA: TGTGCCAGCAGTGAACTCAGGGCCACCGGGGAGCTGTTTTTT
CDR3 protein: CASSELRATGELFF
clone size: -
J gene: TRBJ2-2
D gene: -
V gene: TRBV6-1

CDR3 DNA: TGTGCCAGCAGTCCCACCGGGACTAGCGGGGGGAAATCCTACGAGCAGTACTTC
CDR3 protein: CASSPTGTSGGKSYEQYF
clone size: -
J gene: TRBJ2-7
D gene: TRBD2
V gene: TRBV27

CDR3 DNA: TGTGCCAGCAGCCCCGGGGGAACGAACACTGAAGCTTTCTTT
CDR3 protein: CASSPGGTNTEAFF
clone size: -
J gene: TRBJ1-1
D gene: -
V gene: TRBV11-3

CDR3 DNA: TGTGCCAGCAGTGACTCGGTCTATGAGCAGTTCTTC
CDR3 protein: CASSDSVYEQFF
clone size: -
J gene: TRBJ2-1
D gene: -
V gene: TRBV25-1

CDR3 DNA: TGCGCCAGCAGCCAACCTAATCCCTACAATGAGCAGTTCTTC
CDR3 protein: CASSQPNPYNEQFF
clone size: few
J gene: TRBJ2-1
D gene: -
V gene: TRBV4-1

CDR3 DNA: TGTGCCAGCAGCGTAGGAACAGCAACTAATGAAAAACTGTTTTTT
CDR3 protein: CASSVGTATNEKLFF
clone size: -
J gene: TRBJ1-4
D gene: -
V gene: TRBV9

CDR3 DNA: TGTGCCAGCAGTGAATACGGTGACAGGCCCCCATACAATGAGCAGTTCTTC
CDR3 protein: CASSEYGDRPPYNEQFF
clone size: -
J gene: TRBJ2-1
D gene: -
V gene: TRBV2

CDR3 DNA: TGCGCCAGCAGCTTGGGGGCTAGCGGGGCCTATCAAGAGACCCAGTACTTC
CDR3 protein: CASSLGASGAYQETQYF
clone size: few
J gene: TRBJ2-5
D gene: TRBD2
V gene: TRBV5-1

CDR3 DNA: TGTGCCAGCAGTTACCGGGGGGGCTCCTACGAGCAGTACTTC
CDR3 protein: CASSYRGGSYEQYF
clone size: -
J gene: TRBJ2-7
D gene: TRBD2
V gene: TRBV6-5

CDR3 DNA: TGCGCCAGCAGCTTTAATCTTGAACAGACCTACGAGCAGTACTTC
CDR3 protein: CASSFNLEQTYEQYF
clone size: -
J gene: TRBJ2-7
D gene: -
V gene: TRBV5-1

CDR3 DNA: TGTGCCAGCAGCCCAAGCGGGACAGGGCTCCACGAGCAGTACTTC
CDR3 protein: CASSPSGTGLHEQYF
clone size: -
J gene: TRBJ2-7
D gene: TRBD1
V gene: TRBV7-3

CDR3 DNA: TGCGCCAGCAAATTTACCATCGGGACAGACTCCTACGAGCAGTACTTC
CDR3 protein: CASKFTIGTDSYEQYF
clone size: -
J gene: TRBJ2-7
D gene: TRBD1
V gene: TRBV5-1

CDR3 DNA: TGTGCCAGCAGCAAGAATCGGAGGGACGGGCTGTGTGAGCAGTTCTTC
CDR3 protein: CASSKNRRDGLCEQFF
clone size: once
J gene: TRBJ2-1
D gene: -
V gene: TRBV7-3

CDR3 DNA: TGTGCCAGCCGACCGGGAGAGCAAGAGACCCAGTACTTC
CDR3 protein: CASRPGEQETQYF
clone size: -
J gene: TRBJ2-5
D gene: -
V gene: TRBV19

CDR3 DNA: TGTGCCAGTAGTATAGCGGCGGGGCTGTCCTACGAGCAGTACTTC
CDR3 protein: CASSIAAGLSYEQYF
clone size: -
J gene: TRBJ2-7
D gene: -
V gene: TRBV19

CDR3 DNA: TGTGCCAGCAGCCCGACCCAGGGGGCGAAGGGCTACACCTTC
CDR3 protein: CASSPTQGAKGYTF
clone size: -
J gene: TRBJ1-2
D gene: TRBD1
V gene: TRBV11-2

CDR3 DNA: TGCGCCAGCAGTTTAGGGCAGGGGAATGAAAAACTGTTTTTT
CDR3 protein: CASSLGQGNEKLFF
clone size: -
J gene: TRBJ1-4
D gene: -
V gene: TRBV5-1

CDR3 DNA: TGTGCCTGGAGTGCGACAGGGGTTCGAGAGACCCAGTACTTC
CDR3 protein: CAWSATGVRETQYF
clone size: -
J gene: TRBJ2-5
D gene: TRBD1
V gene: TRBV30

CDR3 DNA: TGTGCCAGCAGTTTAATGACAGTTACCTACAATGAGCAGTTCTTC
CDR3 protein: CASSLMTVTYNEQFF
clone size: -
J gene: TRBJ2-1
D gene: -
V gene: TRBV28

CDR3 DNA: TGCAGTGCTAGGTGGGCGTATGGCTACACCTTC
CDR3 protein: CSARWAYGYTF
clone size: -
J gene: TRBJ1-2
D gene: -
V gene: TRBV20-1

CDR3 DNA: TGTGCCAGCAGTTACTCGAATGGAGTCGTGGGCAATGAGCAGTTCTTC
CDR3 protein: CASSYSNGVVGNEQFF
clone size: -
J gene: TRBJ2-1
D gene: -
V gene: TRBV6-6

CDR3 DNA: TGTGCCAGCAGCCCCCTACAGGGGAAAGAGACCCAGTACTTC
CDR3 protein: CASSPLQGKETQYF
clone size: once
J gene: TRBJ2-5
D gene: TRBD1
V gene: TRBV7-2

CDR3 DNA: TGCGCCAGCAGCCGGAGGGGCGGGCTGGAAAGCTATGGCTACACCTTC
CDR3 protein: CASSRRGGLESYGYTF
clone size: -
J gene: TRBJ1-2
D gene: -
V gene: TRBV5-1

CDR3 DNA: TGCGCCAGCAGCCAAGAAGGTGCAGGGGCTAACTATGGCTACACCTTC
CDR3 protein: CASSQEGAGANYGYTF
clone size: -
J gene: TRBJ1-2
D gene: -
V gene: TRBV4-1

CDR3 DNA: TGTGCCGCTGGGACAGGGTATGGCTACACCTTC
CDR3 protein: CAAGTGYGYTF
clone size: -
J gene: TRBJ1-2
D gene: TRBD1
V gene: TRBV7-7

CDR3 DNA: TGTGCCAGCAGCCTTTCGAACACTGAAGCTTTCTTT
CDR3 protein: CASSLSNTEAFF
clone size: once
J gene: TRBJ1-1
D gene: -
V gene: TRBV7-9